This TCR beta chain is from a study of cytomegalovirus exposure and HLA in healthy donors. CDR3 length: 13 amino acids. Trimming removed 3 bases from V and 4 bases from J, with 13 bases in between. Looked up from germline, CDR1 is GTSNPN and CDR2 is SVGIG (reference sequence). This PCR relied on a set of 60 Vbeta primers and 13 Jbeta primers. Some clones are missing from TCRdb's copy, which holds only in-frame ones; the method was immunoSEQ multiplex PCR. The sample contains about 150,000 clones, 75% of which appear only once. This clone was detected a few times. Its antigen is still unknown. Findings and limits, study-wide: It is likely that the observed cluster of highly shared sequence variants was a sequencing artifact. Among donors in an Asian-associated ancestry cluster, a later analysis reportedly found fewer N-insertions than the roughly 610-donor mean. A later analysis linked around 15,000 TCR beta sequences to HLA alleles at 0.05 false discovery rate.

Sequencing was performed on PBMCs. V is TRBV30 and J is TRBJ2-7; a weak D match, TRBD1 (5 bases). This TCR came from a man aged 18 to 30 in good health and CMV-seropositive. The CDR3 spells CAWSPGLRYEQYF. The DNA for the CDR3 is TGTGCCTGGAGCCCAGGGCTAAGGTACGAGCAGTACTTC.